The table lists the clone carrying this T cell receptor beta chain with many counts. Antigen specificity is unknown. Germline CDR1 reads MGHRA; CDR2 reads YSYEKL. CDR3 length equals 15 residues. V dropped 4 bases and J dropped 1; count of bases not matched to a gene: 2. The sample is drawn from a study of T-cell reconstitution after alpha-beta-depleted transplantation in children. Unique molecular identifiers featured in how the TCRbeta library was prepared. TCRdb re-derived calls from the PCR reads in MiXCR, one entry per CDR3 protein. Among 65,000 to 85,000 distinct CDR3 sequences listed, about a tenth were seen once. Study-level results: There were reportedly several hundred expanded graft clones from which alpha-beta T cells came about two months after transplant. At the one-year point after transplant, T-cell counts and TCRbeta diversity were found to come mostly from T cells that had been newly produced. Some patients owed their high day-60 TCRbeta diversity to surviving recipient T cells and thymic progenitors.

The chain uses TRBV4-1 and TRBJ2-3, with 10 bases fitting TRBD1. The sample was PBMCs, taken before TCRalphabeta/CD19-depleted stem cell transplant. The receptor was derived from a boy younger than 18 with acute myeloid leukemia, due to receive a stem cell transplant. This CDR3 reads CASSLDRGRTDTQYF. The CDR3 nucleotides are TGCGCCAGCAGCCTCGACAGGGGGCGCACAGATACGCAGTATTTT.